This T cell receptor beta chain emerged from a study of blood T cell repertoires in COVID-19. Authors' processing steps: Reference gene primer amplification gave estimated nucleated cell counts. Using immunoSEQ multiplex PCR, the repertoire was profiled, and TCRdb retains in-frame clones only, with some absent. The D gene and trimming were derived from the DNA, and the V and J assignments and clone size from that table. The sample contains under 300,000 clones, almost 85% of which appear only once. The V gene end was trimmed by 6 bases and the J gene end by 5 bases; junction bases not matched to a gene: 8. The CDR3 runs 15 residues. Germline V gene lookup returns CDR1 MGHRA and CDR2 YSYEKL.

The V and J genes are TRBV4-1 and TRBJ2-7; 12 positions match TRBD1. The clonotype originates from a man in his fifties with acute or convalescent COVID-19. The sequencing input was peripheral blood. CDR3 residues: CASSLQGQGADEQYF. DNA for the CDR3: TGCGCCAGCAGTCTTCAGGGACAGGGGGCGGACGAGCAGTACTTC.